This T cell receptor (beta chain) is drawn from a study of cytomegalovirus exposure and HLA in healthy donors. Overall study results and limits: In vitro, three CMV-associated chains proved specific for CMV antigens. The study reported that TCR beta sequences accurately predicted HLA-A and HLA-B alleles in most subjects. With later analysis, a missense DCLRE1C variant became linked to TCR beta V- and J-gene trimming.

Comments on this clone: The antigen remains unidentified.

This CDR3 region has 15 residues. The germline gives CDR1 SNHLY, CDR2 FYNNEI. The V and J ends lost 1 base and 3 bases, in that order; junction bases with no gene match: 4. With 60 Vbeta and 13 Jbeta primers, the PCR was carried out. Repertoires were generated with immunoSEQ multiplex PCR, while TCRdb's copy carries only in-frame clones and drops some. The sample consists of approximately 99,000 clones, 73% of them appearing once. The gene calls are TRBV2 and TRBJ2-3; 7 bases align to TRBD2. The sample comprised PBMCs. The TCR was taken from a man aged 35 to 55 in good health and CMV-seronegative. In DNA form, the CDR3 reads TGTGCCAGCAGTGAAGGGGGGGGAGCGACAGATACGCAGTATTTT. Translated, it gives CASSEGGGATDTQYF. Drawing the rest from reference TRBV2 and TRBJ2-3, the complete variable domain is EPEVTQTPSHQVTQMGQEVILRCVPISNHLYFYWYRQILGQKVEFLVSFYNNEISEKSEIFDDQFSVERPDGSNFTLKIRSTKLEDSAMYFCASSEGGGATDTQYFGPGTRLTVL.